The rows below give T cell receptor beta chains drawn from one sample of a study of T-cell reconstitution after alpha-beta-depleted transplantation in children. TCRdb redid the calling of the PCR reads with MiXCR, one entry per CDR3 protein. Among about 540,000 distinct CDR3 sequences, approximately 16% were seen once, and the ten largest hold 3% to 3.5%. The source was PBMCs from the stem cell graft donor, collected from the stem cell graft. All receptors come from a human donor who donated a stem cell graft to a child with acute lymphoblastic leukemia. Both conserved end residues are part of each CDR3. A D gene is named only where the DNA matches it firmly. Clone size is shown for a subset of rows, as once, few, many or a class of expanded clone.

j_gene	v_gene	d_gene	abundance	CDR3aa	CDR3nt
TRBJ2-1	TRBV6-5	TRBD2	-	CASSYTSGIINEQFF	TGTGCCAGCAGCTACACAAGCGGGATAATCAATGAGCAGTTCTTC
TRBJ2-6	TRBV9	TRBD1	-	CASSVTGFGSGANVLTF	TGTGCCAGCAGCGTGACAGGGTTTGGCTCTGGGGCCAACGTCCTGACTTTC
TRBJ2-7	TRBV20-1	TRBD2	few	CSARVSGRANEQYF	TGCAGTGCCCGGGTCTCCGGGAGGGCGAACGAGCAGTACTTC
TRBJ2-2	TRBV5-1	TRBD2	few	CASKRWTSGRRNTGELFF	TGCGCCAGCAAGCGATGGACTAGCGGGAGGAGGAACACCGGGGAGCTGTTTTTT
TRBJ2-1	TRBV20-1	TRBD1	-	CSAFRDRGSEEQFF	TGCAGTGCTTTCCGGGACAGGGGGAGTGAGGAGCAGTTCTTC
TRBJ2-4	TRBV9	-	-	CASSSRDGENIQYF	TGTGCCAGCAGCTCCCGGGACGGGGAAAACATTCAGTACTTC
TRBJ2-3	TRBV12-3/TRBV12-4	-	few	CASSFGRLTDTQYF	TGTGCCAGCAGTTTCGGACGCTTAACAGATACGCAGTATTTT
TRBJ2-7	TRBV5-1	-	-	CASSLFAPPQGAGEQYF	TGCGCCAGCAGCTTGTTCGCTCCCCCGCAAGGGGCAGGCGAGCAGTACTTC
TRBJ2-7	TRBV20-1	-	-	CSAVGRASYEQYF	TGCAGTGCCGTTGGAAGGGCCTCCTACGAGCAGTACTTC
TRBJ2-7	TRBV12-3/TRBV12-4	TRBD1	few	CASSHRDRAYEQYF	TGTGCCAGCAGTCACCGGGACAGGGCCTACGAGCAGTACTTC
TRBJ1-1	TRBV29-1	-	-	CSVGGFMNTEAFF	TGCAGCGTGGGGGGCTTCATGAACACTGAAGCTTTCTTT
TRBJ1-2	TRBV27	-	few	CASSIPRESPTANYGYTF	TGTGCCAGCAGTATCCCCAGGGAGTCCCCAACGGCTAACTATGGCTACACCTTC
TRBJ2-7	TRBV29-1	-	-	CSVEYGRGYEQYF	TGCAGCGTTGAATACGGCAGGGGATACGAGCAGTACTTC
TRBJ1-2	TRBV30	-	-	CAWSEGQSYGYTF	TGTGCCTGGAGTGAGGGCCAGAGCTATGGCTACACCTTC
TRBJ1-5	TRBV12-3/TRBV12-4	-	few	CASIRGLGNQPQHF	TGTGCCAGCATACGGGGACTGGGCAATCAGCCCCAGCATTTT
TRBJ2-7	TRBV2	-	many	CASYWVLTYEQYF	TGTGCCAGCTACTGGGTCCTTACCTACGAGCAGTACTTC
TRBJ2-3	TRBV5-1	TRBD1	-	CASSSSDRDLSYGQYF	TGCGCCAGCAGCTCCTCGGACAGGGACCTTTCGTACGGGCAGTATTTT
TRBJ2-2	TRBV24-1	-	few	CATSDPVPPGTTGELFF	TGTGCCACCAGTGACCCCGTCCCGCCAGGGACCACCGGGGAGCTGTTTTTT
TRBJ2-1	TRBV11-2	-	-	CASSFGGTSSNEQFF	TGTGCCAGCAGCTTCGGTGGGACGTCCAGCAATGAGCAGTTCTTC
TRBJ1-1	TRBV7-6	-	few	CASSPYGTNTEAFF	TGTGCCAGCAGCCCATATGGGACGAACACTGAAGCTTTCTTT
TRBJ2-7	TRBV2	-	-	CASSDLDAPTHEQYF	TGTGCCAGCAGTGATTTAGACGCCCCCACGCACGAGCAGTACTTC
TRBJ1-5	TRBV7-9	TRBD1	-	CASGLDREDQPQHF	TGTGCCAGCGGATTAGACAGGGAGGACCAGCCCCAGCATTTT
TRBJ1-5	TRBV7-9	-	few	CASSLVEGNQPQHF	TGTGCCAGCAGCTTAGTAGAGGGAAACCAGCCCCAGCATTTT
TRBJ1-1	TRBV20-1	-	-	CSAREPGLAPEAFF	TGCAGTGCTAGAGAACCAGGGTTGGCCCCTGAAGCTTTCTTT
TRBJ2-6	TRBV3-1	TRBD2	-	CASSHLAGGPFGANGLTF	TGTGCCAGCAGCCATTTAGCGGGAGGGCCATTCGGGGCCAACGGCCTGACTTTC
TRBJ2-7	TRBV20-1	-	few	CSAGPGTTAGEQYF	TGCAGTGCCGGTCCCGGGACCACGGCGGGCGAGCAGTACTTC
TRBJ2-7	TRBV20-1	-	few	CSAREQGVEQYF	TGCAGTGCTAGAGAGCAAGGGGTCGAGCAGTACTTC
TRBJ2-2	TRBV21-1	-	many	CASSKVPSSRGNTGELFF	TGTGCCAGCAGCAAAGTCCCCTCTTCGAGGGGCAACACCGGGGAGCTGTTTTTT
TRBJ2-7	TRBV10-2	-	once	CASGTPLYEQYF	TGCGCCAGTGGGACCCCCCTCTACGAGCAGTACTTC
TRBJ2-2	TRBV10-3	TRBD2	few	CAILAGGGTGELFF	TGTGCCATCCTAGCGGGAGGTGGCACCGGGGAGCTGTTTTTT
TRBJ2-2	TRBV20-1	-	-	CSARGVWGAGELFF	TGCAGTGCTAGAGGTGTTTGGGGGGCCGGGGAGCTGTTTTTT
TRBJ2-5	TRBV5-1	-	-	CASSLAPRETQYF	TGCGCCAGCAGCTTGGCCCCTCGAGAGACCCAGTACTTC
TRBJ1-1	TRBV19	-	few	CASSMMDKVTEAFF	TGTGCCAGTAGTATGATGGACAAGGTCACTGAAGCTTTCTTT
TRBJ2-7	TRBV29-1	TRBD1	-	CSVERDSSYEQYF	TGCAGCGTTGAACGGGACAGTTCCTACGAGCAGTACTTC
TRBJ2-5	TRBV27	TRBD1	-	CASSIITTGGAETQYF	TGTGCCAGCAGTATAATAACAACAGGGGGCGCGGAGACCCAGTACTTC
TRBJ2-2	TRBV13	TRBD2	-	CASSHWGLAGDGGELFF	TGTGCCAGCAGCCACTGGGGACTAGCGGGTGACGGCGGGGAGCTGTTTTTT
TRBJ2-5	TRBV18	-	many	CASSPGRQETQYF	TGTGCCAGCAGCCCTGGCAGGCAAGAGACCCAGTACTTC
TRBJ2-7	TRBV11-3	TRBD2	-	CASSLILADSYEQYF	TGTGCCAGCAGCTTAATACTAGCGGACTCCTACGAGCAGTACTTC
TRBJ2-3	TRBV5-1	-	many	CASSFGSTDTQYF	TGTGCCAGCAGTTTCGGGAGCACAGATACGCAGTATTTT
TRBJ1-2	TRBV29-1	TRBD1	few	CSVLPGQSYGYTF	TGCAGCGTGTTGCCGGGACAGAGCTATGGCTACACCTTC